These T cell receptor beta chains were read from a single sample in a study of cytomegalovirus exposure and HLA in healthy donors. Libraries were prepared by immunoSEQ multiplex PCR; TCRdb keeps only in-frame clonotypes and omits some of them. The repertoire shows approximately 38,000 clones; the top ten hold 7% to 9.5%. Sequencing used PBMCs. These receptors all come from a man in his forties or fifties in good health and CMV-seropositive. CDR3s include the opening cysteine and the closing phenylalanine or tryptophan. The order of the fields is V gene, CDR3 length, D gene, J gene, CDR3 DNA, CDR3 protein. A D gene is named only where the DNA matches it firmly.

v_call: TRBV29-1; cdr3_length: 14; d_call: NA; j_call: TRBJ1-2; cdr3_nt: TGCAGCGCCCAAACAGGAGACCCTAACTATGGCTACACCTTC; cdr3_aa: CSAQTGDPNYGYTF
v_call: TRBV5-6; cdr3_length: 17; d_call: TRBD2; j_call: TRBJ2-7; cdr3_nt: TGTGCCAGCAGCCGGGACGGAGGGACTAGCGGGAAGGGTGAGCAGTACTTC; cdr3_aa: CASSRDGGTSGKGEQYF
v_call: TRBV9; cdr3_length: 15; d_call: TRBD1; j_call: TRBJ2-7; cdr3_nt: TGTGCCAGCAGCGAGGGCAGGACAGGCGGTTTCGAGCAGTACTTC; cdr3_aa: CASSEGRTGGFEQYF
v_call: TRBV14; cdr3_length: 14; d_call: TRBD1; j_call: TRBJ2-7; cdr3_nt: TGTGCCAGCAGCCCGACAGGGGGGGGGTACGAGCAGTACTTC; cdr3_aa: CASSPTGGGYEQYF
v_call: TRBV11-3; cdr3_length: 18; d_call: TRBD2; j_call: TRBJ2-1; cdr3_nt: TGTGCCAGCAGCTTAGTCTTCGGGCCTAGCGGGGCCTACAATGAGCAGTTCTTC; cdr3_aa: CASSLVFGPSGAYNEQFF
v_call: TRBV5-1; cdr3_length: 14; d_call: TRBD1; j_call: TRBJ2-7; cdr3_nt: TGCGCCAGCAGCCCCATGACAGGGACCTACGAGCAGTACTTC; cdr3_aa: CASSPMTGTYEQYF
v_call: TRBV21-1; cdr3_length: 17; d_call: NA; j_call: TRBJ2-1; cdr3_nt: TGTGCCAGCAGCAAATGGAGAGCGGGAGACATCTACAATGAGCAGTTCTTC; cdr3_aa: CASSKWRAGDIYNEQFF
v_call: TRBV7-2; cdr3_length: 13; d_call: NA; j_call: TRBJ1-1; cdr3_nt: TGTGCCAGCAGCTTAGCACAGAACACTGAAGCTTTCTTT; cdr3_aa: CASSLAQNTEAFF
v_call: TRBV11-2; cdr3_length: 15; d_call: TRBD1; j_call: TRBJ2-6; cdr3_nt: TGTGCCAGCAGCTTAGGGACAGGCCGGGCCAACGTCCTGACTTTC; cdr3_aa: CASSLGTGRANVLTF
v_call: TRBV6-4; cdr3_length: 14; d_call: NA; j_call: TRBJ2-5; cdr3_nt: TGTGCCGGAACACCACTACAGGGGGGGGAGACCCAGTACTTC; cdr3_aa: CAGTPLQGGETQYF
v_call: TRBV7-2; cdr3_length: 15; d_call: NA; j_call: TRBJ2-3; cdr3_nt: TGTGCCAGCAGCCGCCGACAGTCTAGCACAGATACGCAGTATTTT; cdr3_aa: CASSRRQSSTDTQYF
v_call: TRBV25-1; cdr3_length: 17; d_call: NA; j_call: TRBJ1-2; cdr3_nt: TGTGCCAGCAGTGAATTTATCCAGGGCGCAGGGAAGGATGGCTACACCTTC; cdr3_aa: CASSEFIQGAGKDGYTF
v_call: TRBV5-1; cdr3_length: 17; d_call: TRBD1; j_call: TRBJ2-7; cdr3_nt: TGCGCCAGCAGCTTGGCGTTGGGACAGGGGCGCTCCTACGAGCAGTACTTC; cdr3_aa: CASSLALGQGRSYEQYF
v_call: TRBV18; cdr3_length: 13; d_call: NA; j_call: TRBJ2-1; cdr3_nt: TGTGCCAGCTCACCGGCGGGGATAGAGGGGCAGTTCTTC; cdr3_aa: CASSPAGIEGQFF
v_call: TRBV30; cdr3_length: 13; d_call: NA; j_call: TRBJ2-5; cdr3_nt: TGTGCCTGGAGTGTGACGGGGGTCGAGACCCAGTACTTC; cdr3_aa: CAWSVTGVETQYF
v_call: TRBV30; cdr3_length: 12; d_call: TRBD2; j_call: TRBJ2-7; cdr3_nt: TGTGCCTGGAGGTGGGGGGGTTACGAGCAGTACTTC; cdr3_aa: CAWRWGGYEQYF
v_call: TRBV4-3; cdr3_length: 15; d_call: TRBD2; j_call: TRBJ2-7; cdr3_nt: TGCGCCAGCAGCCAAGAGAGTGGGGGGGCCTACGAGCAGTACTTC; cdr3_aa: CASSQESGGAYEQYF
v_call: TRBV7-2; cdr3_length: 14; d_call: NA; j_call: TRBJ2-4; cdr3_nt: TGTGCCAGCAGTTTGACGGGGGACAAAAACATTCAGTACTTC; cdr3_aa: CASSLTGDKNIQYF
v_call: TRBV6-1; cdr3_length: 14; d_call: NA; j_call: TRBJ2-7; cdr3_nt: TGTGCCAGCGGGGAGCCAGCGAGTTCCTACGAGCAGTACTTC; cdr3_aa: CASGEPASSYEQYF
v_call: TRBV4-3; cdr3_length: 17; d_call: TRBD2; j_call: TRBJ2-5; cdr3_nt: TGCGCCAGCAGCCAAGGATCTAGCGGGGCGTACCAAGAGACCCAGTACTTC; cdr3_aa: CASSQGSSGAYQETQYF
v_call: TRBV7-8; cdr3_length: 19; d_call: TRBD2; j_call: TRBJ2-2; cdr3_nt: TGTGCCAGCAGCTTATCTGGGACTAGCGGGATAACCAACACCGGGGAGCTGTTTTTT; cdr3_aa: CASSLSGTSGITNTGELFF
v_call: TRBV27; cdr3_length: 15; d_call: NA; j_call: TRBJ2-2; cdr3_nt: TGTGCCAGCAGTTTTGCCGGTCGAGTCTCCGGGGAGCTGTTTTTT; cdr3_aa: CASSFAGRVSGELFF
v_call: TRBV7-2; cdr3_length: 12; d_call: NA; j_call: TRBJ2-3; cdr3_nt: TGTGCCAGCAGCTCCACTAGCACTACGCAGTATTTT; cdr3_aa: CASSSTSTTQYF
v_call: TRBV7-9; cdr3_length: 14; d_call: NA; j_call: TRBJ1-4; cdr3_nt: TGTGCCAGCAGCCGCGCGGGGGAGGGTGAAAAACTGTTTTTT; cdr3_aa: CASSRAGEGEKLFF
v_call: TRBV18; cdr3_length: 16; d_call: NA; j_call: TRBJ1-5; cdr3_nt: TGTGCCAGCTCACAGACTACAGGGATCAGCAATCAGCCCCAGCATTTT; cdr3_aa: CASSQTTGISNQPQHF
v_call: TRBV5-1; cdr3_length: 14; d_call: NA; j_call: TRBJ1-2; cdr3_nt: TGCGCCAGCAGCTTGGGGACAGAGTCCTATGGCTACACCTTC; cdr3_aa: CASSLGTESYGYTF
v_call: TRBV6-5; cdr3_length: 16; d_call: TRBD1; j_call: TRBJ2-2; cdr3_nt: TGTGCCAGCAGTTACTTGGGACAGGGGGCTGGCGGGGAGCTGTTTTTT; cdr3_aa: CASSYLGQGAGGELFF
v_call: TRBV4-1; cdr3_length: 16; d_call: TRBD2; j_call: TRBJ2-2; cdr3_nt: TGCGCCAGCAGCCAGCGACTAGCCCTGAACACCGGGGAGCTGTTTTTT; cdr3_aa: CASSQRLALNTGELFF
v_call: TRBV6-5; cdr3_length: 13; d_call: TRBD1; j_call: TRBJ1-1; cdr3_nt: TGTTGCACAGGGGGCGCGACGGGCACTGAAGCTTTCTTT; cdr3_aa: CCTGGATGTEAFF
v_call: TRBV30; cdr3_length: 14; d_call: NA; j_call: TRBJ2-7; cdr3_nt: TGTGCCTGGAGTGTAGGAGGAGTCTCCTACGAGCAGTACTTC; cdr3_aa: CAWSVGGVSYEQYF
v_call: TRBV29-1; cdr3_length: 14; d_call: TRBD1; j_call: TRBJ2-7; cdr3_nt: TGCAGCGTTGAAGATGGGGGACAGGAATACGAGCAGTACTTC; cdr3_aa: CSVEDGGQEYEQYF
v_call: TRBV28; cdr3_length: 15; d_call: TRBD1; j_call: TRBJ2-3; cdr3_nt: TGTGCCAGCAGGCCGGGACAGGGGGGAACAGATACGCAGTATTTT; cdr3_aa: CASRPGQGGTDTQYF
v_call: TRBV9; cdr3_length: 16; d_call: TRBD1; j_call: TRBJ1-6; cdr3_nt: TGTGCCAGCAGCGTCGGGACAGGGTACGGTAATTCACCCCTCCACTTT; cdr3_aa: CASSVGTGYGNSPLHF
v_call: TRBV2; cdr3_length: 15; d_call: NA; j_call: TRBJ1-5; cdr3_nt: TGTGCCAGCACCCAAGGGGCAGGGGGCAATCAGCCCCAGCATTTT; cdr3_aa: CASTQGAGGNQPQHF
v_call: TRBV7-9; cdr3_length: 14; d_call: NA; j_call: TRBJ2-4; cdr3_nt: TGTGCCAGCAGCTTATCCGGGGCCAAAAACATTCAGTACTTC; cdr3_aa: CASSLSGAKNIQYF
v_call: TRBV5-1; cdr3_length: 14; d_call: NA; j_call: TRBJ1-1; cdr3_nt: TGCGCCAGCAGCTTGGAGGGGCTGAACACTGAAGCTTTCTTT; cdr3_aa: CASSLEGLNTEAFF
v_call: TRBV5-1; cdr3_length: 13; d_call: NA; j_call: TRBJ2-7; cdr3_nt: TGCGCCAGCAGCTTGTCGACTAGCTACGAGCAGTACTTC; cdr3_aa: CASSLSTSYEQYF
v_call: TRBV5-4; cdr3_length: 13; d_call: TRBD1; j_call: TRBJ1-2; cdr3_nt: TGTGCCAGCAGCCCCGACAGGGGATGGGGCTACACCTTC; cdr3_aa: CASSPDRGWGYTF
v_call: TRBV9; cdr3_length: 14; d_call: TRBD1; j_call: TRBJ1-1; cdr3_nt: TGTGCCAGCAGCGGCGGGACAGGGTCCCCCGAAGCTTTCTTT; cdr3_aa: CASSGGTGSPEAFF
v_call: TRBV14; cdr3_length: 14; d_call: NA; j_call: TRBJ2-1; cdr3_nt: TGTGCCAGCAGCCAAGGAGGGTTCGAAGGTGAGCAGTTCTTC; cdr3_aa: CASSQGGFEGEQFF
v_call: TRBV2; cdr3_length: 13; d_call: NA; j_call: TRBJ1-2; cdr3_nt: TGTGCCAGCAGTGAGTACACTAACTATGGCTACACCTTC; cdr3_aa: CASSEYTNYGYTF
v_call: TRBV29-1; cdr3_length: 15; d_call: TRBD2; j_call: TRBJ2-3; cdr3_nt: TGCAGCGTTGGGGGTGGGAGGGCCCGCACAGATACGCAGTATTTT; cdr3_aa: CSVGGGRARTDTQYF
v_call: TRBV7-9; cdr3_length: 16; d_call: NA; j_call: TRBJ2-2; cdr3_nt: TGTGCCAGCAGCTTGAGGAGCGCCCGAGCCGGCGGGGAGCTGTTTTTT; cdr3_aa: CASSLRSARAGGELFF
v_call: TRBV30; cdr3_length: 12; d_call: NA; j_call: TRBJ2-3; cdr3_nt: TGTGCCCTAGGTGGGTCCACAGATACGCAGTATTTT; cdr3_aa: CALGGSTDTQYF
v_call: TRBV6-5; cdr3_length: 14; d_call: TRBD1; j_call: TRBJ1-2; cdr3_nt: TGTGCCAGCAGACCAACAGGGGAAGCTAGTGGCTACACCTTC; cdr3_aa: CASRPTGEASGYTF
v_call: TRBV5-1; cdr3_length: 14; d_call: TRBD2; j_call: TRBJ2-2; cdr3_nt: TGCGCCACCCGGCTAGCGGGTAACACCGGGGAGCTGTTTTTT; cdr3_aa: CATRLAGNTGELFF
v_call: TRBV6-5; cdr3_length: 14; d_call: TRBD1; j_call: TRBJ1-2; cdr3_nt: TGTGCCAGCGGATACAAGACAGGGGGATATGGCTACACCTTC; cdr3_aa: CASGYKTGGYGYTF
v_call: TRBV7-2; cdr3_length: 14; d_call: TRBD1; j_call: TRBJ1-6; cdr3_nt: TGTGCCAGCAGCCTCATCACAGGGGTTTCACCCCTCCACTTT; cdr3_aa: CASSLITGVSPLHF
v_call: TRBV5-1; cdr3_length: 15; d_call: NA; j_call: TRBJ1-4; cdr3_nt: TGCGCCAGCAGCCCCCAACAGGGCGTTAATGAAAAACTGTTTTTT; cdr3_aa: CASSPQQGVNEKLFF
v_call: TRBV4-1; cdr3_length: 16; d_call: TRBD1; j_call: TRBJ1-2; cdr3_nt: TGCGCCAGCAGCCAGAGTACAGGGGGCAAGTGGTATGGCTACACCTTC; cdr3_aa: CASSQSTGGKWYGYTF
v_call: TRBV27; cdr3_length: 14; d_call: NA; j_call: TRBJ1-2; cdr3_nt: TGTGCCAGCAGGTCGGACATGGGGAACTATGGCTACACCTTC; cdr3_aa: CASRSDMGNYGYTF
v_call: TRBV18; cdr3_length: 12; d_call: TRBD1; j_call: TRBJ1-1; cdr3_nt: TGTGCCAGCTCACCGGACAGGGATGAAGCTTTCTTT; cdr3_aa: CASSPDRDEAFF
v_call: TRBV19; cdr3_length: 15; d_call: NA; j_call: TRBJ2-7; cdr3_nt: TGTGCCAGTAGCCCCGGAGGCTACGAGGGCTACGAGCAGTACTTC; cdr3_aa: CASSPGGYEGYEQYF
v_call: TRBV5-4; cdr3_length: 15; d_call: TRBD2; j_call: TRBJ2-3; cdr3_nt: TGTGCCAGCAGCTCTAGCGGGAGATCTTCAGATACGCAGTATTTT; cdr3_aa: CASSSSGRSSDTQYF
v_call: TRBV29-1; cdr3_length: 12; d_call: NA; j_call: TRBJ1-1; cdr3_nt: TGCAGCGCAAAAACACTGAACACTGAAGCTTTCTTT; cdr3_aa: CSAKTLNTEAFF
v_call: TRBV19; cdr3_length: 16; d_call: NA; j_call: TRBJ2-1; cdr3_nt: TGTGCCAGTAGTCTTCGTCGAGGGAGCTCCTACAATGAGCAGTTCTTC; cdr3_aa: CASSLRRGSSYNEQFF
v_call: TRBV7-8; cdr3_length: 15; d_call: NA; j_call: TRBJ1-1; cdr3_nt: TGTGCCAGCAGCTTTCAGGGGCCCCCCAACACCCCTGCTTTCTTT; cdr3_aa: CASSFQGPPNTPAFF